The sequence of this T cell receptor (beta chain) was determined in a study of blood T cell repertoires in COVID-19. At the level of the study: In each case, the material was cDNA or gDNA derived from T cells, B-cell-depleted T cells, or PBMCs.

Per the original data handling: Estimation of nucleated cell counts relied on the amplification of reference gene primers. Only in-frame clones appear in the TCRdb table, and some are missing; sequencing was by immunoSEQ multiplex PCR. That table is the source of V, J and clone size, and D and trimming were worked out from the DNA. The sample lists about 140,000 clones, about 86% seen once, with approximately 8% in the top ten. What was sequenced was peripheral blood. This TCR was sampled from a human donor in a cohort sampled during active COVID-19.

CDR3 sequence: CASRPGGSNEKLFF. CDR3 bases: TGTGCCAGCAGGCCGGGGGGGAGTAATGAAAAACTGTTTTTT. This chain links TRBV27 with TRBJ1-4; TRBD1 might be the D (5 bases). This CDR3 has 14 amino acids. V was clipped by 6 bases and J by 4 bases, with 12 bases between them. Per the germline V gene, CDR1 is MNHEY and CDR2 is SMNVEV (reference sequence).